This entry concerns a single T cell receptor beta chain. Its specificity is unknown. With V trimmed by 5 bases and J by 6 bases, 3 bases remained unmatched. Looked up from germline, CDR1 is SGHRS and CDR2 is YFSETQ. The CDR3 length is 14 residues. The data are from a study of graft-versus-host responses after intestinal transplantation. As for the study in general: The transplants performed in recipients were multivisceral, liver-intestinal, or isolated intestinal. Overall study results and limits: Recipient bone marrow held GvH clones, some seen earlier in ileum or blood.

Sequencing was performed with immunoSEQ multiplex PCR; in TCRdb, only in-frame clones are kept and a portion is missing. The sample has about 97,000 clones, about nine tenths seen once. This chain links TRBV5-1 with TRBJ2-2; 11 nucleotides match TRBD1. The sequences come from unstimulated CD4+ T cells sorted from spleen or lymph node cells, collected before transplant. This sequence was found in a human donor who was the organ donor for an intestinal transplant. The CDR3 here is CASRVDRGPGELFF. DNA for the CDR3: TGCGCCAGCAGAGTGGACAGGGGGCCCGGGGAGCTGTTTTTT.